This TCR beta chain was captured by sequencing in a study of T-cell reconstitution after alpha-beta-depleted transplantation in children. General study findings and limits: Most T-cell counts and diversity one year after the transplant came from T cells that were newly produced.

Using unique molecular identifiers, the investigators prepared the TCRbeta library. In TCRdb, the PCR reads were re-called with MiXCR into one record per CDR3 protein. This table holds over 150,000 distinct CDR3 sequences, about 7% found once. The CDR3 contains 14 residues. The germline gives CDR1 SGHTA, CDR2 FQGNSA. V lost 1 base and J lost 7, with 14 bases in between. This clonotype was seen repeatedly, ten times or more. Its target is unknown. The genes are TRBV7-2 and TRBJ2-7; D remains ambiguous. The receptor was isolated from a boy aged 2 to 10 with acute lymphoblastic leukemia, due to receive a stem cell transplant. The material sequenced was PBMCs, taken before TCRalphabeta/CD19-depleted stem cell transplant. DNA of the CDR3: TGTGCCAGCAGCTTAGGGCTCTCCAGTCTGGAGCAGTACTTC. Amino acids: CASSLGLSSLEQYF.